This TCR beta chain stems from a study of shared clonotypes between healthy human individuals. Study results and limitations: The study drew on few donors, limiting represented genetic and exposure-history diversity.

This clone appeared a few times. Its specificity is not known. Methods used by the authors: Filtering differed because ImmunoSEQ produced junction-only sequences that carried no quality scores. Here immunoSEQ multiplex PCR was the method, and the copy in TCRdb shows in-frame clones only, minus some. For V, J and clone size, that table is used; D and trimming come from the DNA. The table lists around 240,000 clones, 65% to 70% of them singletons, with 11% in the top ten. This CDR3 comprises 15 residues. Germline lookup yields CDR1 SGHTS and CDR2 YDEGEE. V was clipped by 4 bases and J by 3 bases, with 14 bases between them. A CD45RA-negative memory subset and a CD45RA+ naive subset were separated from the CD4+ cells.

The V and J genes are TRBV5-8 and TRBJ1-5; TRBD1 might be the D (5 bases). Sequenced input: memory CD4+ T cells sorted from blood. Subset described: CD45RA-negative fraction. The TCR sequence derives from a man younger than 45 in good health. The CDR3 sequence is CASSRLGGDNQPQHF. CDR3 in DNA: TGTGCCAGCAGCCGGCTGGGGGGAGACAATCAGCCCCAGCATTTT.